This T cell receptor beta chain was captured in a study of Graves' ophthalmopathy and Graves' hyperthyroidism. Amplifying from RNA transcripts, the study obtained TCR beta CDR3 regions. RT-PCR in the first round used HTBI primers; a second-round multiplex PCR followed. TCRdb ran MiXCR on the multiplex PCR reads and lists one entry per CDR3 protein. The sample includes about 240,000 distinct CDR3 sequences, 45% seen only once; the top ten take around half. The source is an adult man with Graves' ophthalmopathy. Sequencing was performed on peripheral blood.

In nucleotides, the CDR3 is TGTGCCAGCAGCTTGGACAGGGCTGAGACCCAGTACTTC. Translation: CASSLDRAETQYF. The chain employs TRBV5-4 and TRBJ2-5; D is possibly TRBD1 (6 bases). Trimming removed 0 bases at V and 5 bases at J, with 8 bases between. Germline V gene data show CDR1 as SGHNT and CDR2 as YYREEE (reference sequence). CDR3 length: 13 amino acids.